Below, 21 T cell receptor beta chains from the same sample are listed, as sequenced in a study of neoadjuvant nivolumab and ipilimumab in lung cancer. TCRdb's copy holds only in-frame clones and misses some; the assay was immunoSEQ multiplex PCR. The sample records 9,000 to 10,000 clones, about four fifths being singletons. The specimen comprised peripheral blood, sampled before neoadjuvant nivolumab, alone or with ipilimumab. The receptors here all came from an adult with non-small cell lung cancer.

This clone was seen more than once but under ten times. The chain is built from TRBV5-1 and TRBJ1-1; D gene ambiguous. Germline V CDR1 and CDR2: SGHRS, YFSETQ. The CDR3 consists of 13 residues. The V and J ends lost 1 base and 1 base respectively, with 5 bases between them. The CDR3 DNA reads TGCGCCAGCAGCTTGTATCAGAACACTGAAGCTTTCTTT. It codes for CASSLYQNTEAFF.

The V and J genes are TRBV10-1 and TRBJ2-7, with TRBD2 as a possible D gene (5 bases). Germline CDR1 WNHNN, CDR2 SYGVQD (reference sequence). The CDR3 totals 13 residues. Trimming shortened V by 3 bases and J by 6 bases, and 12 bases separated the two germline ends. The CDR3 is CASSDQLRGEQYF. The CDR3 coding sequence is TGCGCCAGCAGTGACCAACTCCGGGGCGAGCAGTACTTC.

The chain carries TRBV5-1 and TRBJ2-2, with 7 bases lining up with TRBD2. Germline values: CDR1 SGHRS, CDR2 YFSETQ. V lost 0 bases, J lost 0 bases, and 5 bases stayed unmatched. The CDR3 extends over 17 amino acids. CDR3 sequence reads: CASSLAFAGANTGELFF. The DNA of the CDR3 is TGCGCCAGCAGCTTGGCGTTCGCGGGAGCGAACACCGGGGAGCTGTTTTTT.

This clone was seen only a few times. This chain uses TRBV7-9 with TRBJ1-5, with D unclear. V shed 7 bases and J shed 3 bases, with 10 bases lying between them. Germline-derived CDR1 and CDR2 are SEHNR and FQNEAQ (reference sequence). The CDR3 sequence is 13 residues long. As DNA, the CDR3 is TGTGCCAGCACTGGAGGGCACAATCAGCCCCAGCATTTT. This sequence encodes CASTGGHNQPQHF. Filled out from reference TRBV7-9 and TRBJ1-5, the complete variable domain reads DTGVSQNPRHKITKRGQNVTFRCDPISEHNRLYWYRQTLGQGPEFLTYFQNEAQLEKSRLLSDRFSAERPKGSFSTLEIQRTEQGDSAMYLCASTGGHNQPQHFGDGTRLSIL.

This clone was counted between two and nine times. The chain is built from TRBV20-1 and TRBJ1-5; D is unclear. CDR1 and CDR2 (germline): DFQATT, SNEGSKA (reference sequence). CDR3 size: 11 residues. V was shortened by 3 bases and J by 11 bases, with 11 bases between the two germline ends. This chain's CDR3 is CSASWSQTQHF. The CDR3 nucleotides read TGCAGTGCTAGTTGGTCGCAGACCCAGCATTTT.

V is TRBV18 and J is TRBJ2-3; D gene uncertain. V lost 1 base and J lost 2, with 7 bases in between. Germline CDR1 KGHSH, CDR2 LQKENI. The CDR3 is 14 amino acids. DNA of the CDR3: TGTGCCAGCTCACCACTGTCCGACACAGATACGCAGTATTTT. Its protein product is CASSPLSDTDTQYF.

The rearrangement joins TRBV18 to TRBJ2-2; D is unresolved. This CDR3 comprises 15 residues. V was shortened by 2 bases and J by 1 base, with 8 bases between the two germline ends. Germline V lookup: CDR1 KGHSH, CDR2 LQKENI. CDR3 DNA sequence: TGTGCCAGCTCACCAAGTATAGGGAACACCGGGGAGCTGTTTTTT. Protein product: CASSPSIGNTGELFF.

The DNA for the CDR3 is TGTGCCAGCAGCTTAACAGACGAGGACAGCCAAGCTTTCTTT. Its protein is CASSLTDEDSQAFF. The V and J genes are TRBV7-3 and TRBJ1-1; the D gene is possibly TRBD1 (6 bases). The CDR3 length is 14 residues. Germline V lookup: CDR1 SGHTA, CDR2 FQGTGA. Trimming stripped 0 bases from V and 9 bases from J, with 14 bases between.

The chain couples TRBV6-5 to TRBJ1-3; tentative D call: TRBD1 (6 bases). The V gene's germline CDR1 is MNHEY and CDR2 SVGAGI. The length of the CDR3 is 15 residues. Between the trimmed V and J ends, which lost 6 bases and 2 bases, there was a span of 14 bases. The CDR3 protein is CASRPDRTPGNTIYF. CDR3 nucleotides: TGTGCCAGCAGACCGGACAGAACCCCTGGAAACACCATATATTTT.

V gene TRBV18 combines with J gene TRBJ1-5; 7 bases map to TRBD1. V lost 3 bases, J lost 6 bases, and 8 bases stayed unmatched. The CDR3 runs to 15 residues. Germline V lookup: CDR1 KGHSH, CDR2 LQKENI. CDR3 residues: CASSPIAGGIQPQHF. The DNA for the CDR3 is TGTGCCAGCTCACCTATAGCAGGGGGGATTCAGCCCCAGCATTTT.

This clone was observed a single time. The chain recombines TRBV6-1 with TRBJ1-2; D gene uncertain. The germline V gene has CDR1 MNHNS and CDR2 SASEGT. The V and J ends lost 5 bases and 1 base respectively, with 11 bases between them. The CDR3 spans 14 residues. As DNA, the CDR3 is TGTGCCAGCAGTTCAGCGACACGTAACTATGGCTACACCTTC. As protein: CASSSATRNYGYTF.

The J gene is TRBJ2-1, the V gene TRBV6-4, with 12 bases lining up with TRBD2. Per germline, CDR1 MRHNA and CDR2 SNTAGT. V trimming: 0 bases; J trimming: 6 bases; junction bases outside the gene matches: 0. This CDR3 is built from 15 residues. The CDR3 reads CASSDSTSGSNEQFF. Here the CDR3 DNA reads TGTGCCAGCAGTGACTCGACTAGCGGGAGCAATGAGCAGTTCTTC.

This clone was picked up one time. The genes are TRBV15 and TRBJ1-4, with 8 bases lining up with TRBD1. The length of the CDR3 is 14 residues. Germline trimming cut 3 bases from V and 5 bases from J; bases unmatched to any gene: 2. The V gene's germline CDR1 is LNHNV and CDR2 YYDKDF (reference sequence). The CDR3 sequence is CATSRGQENEKLFF. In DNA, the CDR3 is TGTGCCACCAGCAGGGGACAGGAGAATGAAAAACTGTTTTTT. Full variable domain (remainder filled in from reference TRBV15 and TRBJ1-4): DAMVIQNPRYQVTQFGKPVTLSCSQTLNHNVMYWYQQKSSQAPKLLFHYYDKDFNNEADTPDNFQSRRPNTSFCFLDIRSPGLGDTAMYLCATSRGQENEKLFFGSGTQLSVL.

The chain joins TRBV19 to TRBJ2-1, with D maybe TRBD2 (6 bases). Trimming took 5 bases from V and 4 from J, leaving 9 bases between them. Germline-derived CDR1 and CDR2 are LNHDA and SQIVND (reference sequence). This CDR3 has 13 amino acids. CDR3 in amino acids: CASSPRGYNEQFF. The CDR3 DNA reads TGTGCCAGTAGTCCCCGGGGGTACAATGAGCAGTTCTTC. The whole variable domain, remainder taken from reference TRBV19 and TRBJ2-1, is DGGITQSPKYLFRKEGQNVTLSCEQNLNHDAMYWYRQDPGQGLRLIYYSQIVNDFQKGDIAEGYSVSREKKESFPLTVTSAQKNPTAFYLCASSPRGYNEQFFGPGTRLTVL.

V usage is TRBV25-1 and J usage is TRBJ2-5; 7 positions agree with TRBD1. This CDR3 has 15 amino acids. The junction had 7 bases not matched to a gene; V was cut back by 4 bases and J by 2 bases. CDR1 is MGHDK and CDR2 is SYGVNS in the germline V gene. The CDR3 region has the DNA TGTGCCAGCAGTGGCACGGGACAGAAACAAGAGACCCAGTACTTC. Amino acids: CASSGTGQKQETQYF.

The CDR3 is CASSSYTGGGSYEQYF. The CDR3 DNA reads as TGTGCCAGCAGCTCCTACACAGGGGGAGGCTCCTACGAGCAGTACTTC. The V call is TRBV7-8, the J call TRBJ2-7, with 8 bases identical to TRBD1. The junction had 8 bases not matched to a gene; V was cut back by 4 bases and J by 0 bases. CDR3 length: 16 amino acids. Looked up from germline, CDR1 is SGHVS and CDR2 is FQNEAQ.

In DNA form, the CDR3 reads TGTGCCAGTAGCAACAGGGAGTCGGACATTCAGTACTTC. Translated: CASSNRESDIQYF. This rearrangement joins TRBV19 to TRBJ2-4; D is perhaps TRBD1 (6 bases). Germline assignment: CDR1 LNHDA and CDR2 SQIVND (reference sequence). CDR3 length: 13 residues. Trimming left V 6 bases short and J 8 bases short, with 14 bases between.

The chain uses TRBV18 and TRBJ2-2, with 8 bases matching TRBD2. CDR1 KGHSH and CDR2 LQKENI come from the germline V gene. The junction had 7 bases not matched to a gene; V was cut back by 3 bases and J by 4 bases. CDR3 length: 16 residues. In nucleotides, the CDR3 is TGTGCCAGCTCACCGGGGGGACTAGATTTCACCGGGGAGCTGTTTTTT. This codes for CASSPGGLDFTGELFF.

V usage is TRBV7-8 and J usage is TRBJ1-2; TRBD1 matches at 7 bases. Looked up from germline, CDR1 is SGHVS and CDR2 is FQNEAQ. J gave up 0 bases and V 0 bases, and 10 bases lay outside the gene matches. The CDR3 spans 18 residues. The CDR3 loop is CASSLAWTGHDANYGYTF. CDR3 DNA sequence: TGTGCCAGCAGCTTAGCCTGGACAGGACACGATGCTAACTATGGCTACACCTTC.

DNA for the CDR3: TGTGCCAGCTCAACCGCAGACGGCCGCAGCTCTGGAAACACCATATATTTT. Translation: CASSTADGRSSGNTIYF. The chain recombines TRBV18 with TRBJ1-3; D remains ambiguous. The V and J ends lost 5 bases and 0 bases respectively, with 17 bases between them. CDR1 KGHSH and CDR2 LQKENI come from the germline V gene. The CDR3 consists of 17 residues.

The CDR3 nucleotides read TGTGCCAGCAGCAAACAGGGTAACACCGGGGAGCTGTTTTTT. This codes for CASSKQGNTGELFF. This chain connects TRBV5-4 to TRBJ2-2, with a possible D match to TRBD1 (6 bases). The CDR3 covers 14 residues. Germline V gene lookup returns CDR1 SGHNT and CDR2 YYREEE (reference sequence). V was pared by 4 bases and J by 2 bases, with 9 bases between.